This T cell receptor (beta chain) stems from a study of T cells expressing NK-cell markers. Study-level background: Obtained from sorted CD3+CD56+NKG2C+, CD3+CD56+NKG2C- and CD3+CD56-NKG2C+ T cells were the TCR beta repertoires. Study outcomes and limitations: The study found dominant NKG2C+ clonotypes at roughly 1.0-7.0% of CD8+ T cells in about 6 donors.

Concerning this clonotype itself: What it binds is not known.

TCRdb processed the 5' RACE reads again and assigns one entry to each CDR3 protein, with no DNA. This repertoire includes over 250,000 distinct CDR3 sequences. The germline gives CDR1 SGHRS, CDR2 YFSETQ. This CDR3 is 15 amino acids long. Sequencing was performed on blood T cells: a sorted CD56 or NKG2C T cell subset, CD4+ or CD8+ T cells, or bulk PBMC T cells (not recorded which). The clonotype comes from a woman aged 18 to 75 in good health. The chain joins TRBV5-1 to TRBJ2-3. The CDR3 loop is CASSVLAFGTDTQYF.